Below are 18 T cell receptor beta chains sequenced from a single sample in a study of glioma-infiltrating T cells after dendritic cell vaccination. TCRdb keeps only in-frame clones here, not all; method: immunoSEQ multiplex PCR. There are some 73,000 clones in the sample; more than 65% occur only once, and about 2% lies in the top ten. The sample in question was blood, obtained before dendritic cell vaccination. Source of these receptors: a human donor with glioblastoma.

The V and J genes are TRBV5-1 and TRBJ2-5, with TRBD2 as a possible D gene (7 bases). With 4 bases removed from V and 1 base from J, the gap between germline ends came to 14 bases. The length of the CDR3 is 15 residues. Germline V CDR1 and CDR2: SGHRS, YFSETQ. The CDR3 loop is CASSRGASGQETQYF. The CDR3 coding sequence is TGCGCCAGCAGCCGGGGGGCTAGCGGCCAAGAGACCCAGTACTTC.

The chain has TRBV13 and TRBJ2-1; 7 nucleotides agree with TRBD2. Germline assignment: CDR1 PRHDT and CDR2 FYEKMQ (reference sequence). This CDR3 is built from 16 residues. The V and J ends lost 5 bases and 8 bases, in that order; junction bases with no gene match: 15. CDR3 region: CASSPGQLAVGDEQFF. In DNA, the CDR3 is TGTGCCAGCAGCCCAGGGCAGCTAGCGGTTGGGGATGAGCAGTTCTTC.

This clone was seen a handful of times. The chain has TRBV6-1 and TRBJ2-7, with D possibly TRBD1 on 6 matching bases. Trimming removed 2 bases at V and 2 bases at J, with 16 bases between. Germline CDR1 reads MNHNS; CDR2 reads SASEGT. This CDR3 has 16 amino acids. The CDR3 DNA reads as TGTGCCAGCAGTGAAATGATTTGGGGGACACCCTACGAGCAGTACGTC. Amino acid sequence: CASSEMIWGTPYEQYV.

The V and J genes are TRBV10-3 and TRBJ2-5; weak D call: TRBD1 (6 bases). Trimming cost V 1 base and J 5 bases, with 14 bases left between them. CDR1 and CDR2 from the germline V gene are ENHRY and SYGVKD. The CDR3 totals 15 residues. The CDR3 bases are TGTGCCATCAGTGAGTACCGGACAGCGACGGAGACCCAGTACTTC. Translation: CAISEYRTATETQYF.

The gene calls are TRBV4-1 and TRBJ1-1; D remains ambiguous. The CDR3 totals 15 residues. Germline V lookup: CDR1 MGHRA, CDR2 YSYEKL. V lost 0 bases, J lost 1 base, and 9 bases lay in between. The chain's CDR3 is CASSQEGSRNTEAFF. DNA for the CDR3: TGCGCCAGCAGCCAAGAAGGTAGCAGGAACACTGAAGCTTTCTTT.

V is TRBV27 and J is TRBJ2-2, with 8 bases that match TRBD1. Germline trimming cut 5 bases from V and 5 bases from J; bases unmatched to any gene: 13. The germline gives CDR1 MNHEY, CDR2 SMNVEV (reference sequence). The CDR3 covers 17 residues. CDR3 residues: CASSPLPTGAPTGELFF. In nucleotides, the CDR3 is TGTGCCAGCAGTCCCCTCCCGACAGGGGCACCTACCGGGGAGCTGTTTTTT.

V is TRBV19 and J is TRBJ1-1; D gene uncertain. This CDR3 has 15 residues. Germline V gene sequence: CDR1 LNHDA, CDR2 SQIVND (reference sequence). Trimming left V 1 base short and J 6 bases short, with 15 bases between. DNA of the CDR3: TGTGCCAGTAGTATAGGTGTAGGTCGACTTGCTGAAGCTTTCTTT. It codes for CASSIGVGRLAEAFF.

The chain combines TRBV7-2 with TRBJ2-7, with D possibly being TRBD2 (6 bases). V was trimmed by 4 bases and J by 3 bases, leaving 16 bases between them. The length of the CDR3 is 15 residues. Germline V gene sequence: CDR1 SGHTA, CDR2 FQGNSA. The CDR3 nucleotides read TGTGCCAGCAGCTATGGCGGGACGGTGAACTACGAGCAGTACTTC. Its translation: CASSYGGTVNYEQYF. The whole variable domain, remainder taken from reference TRBV7-2 and TRBJ2-7, is GAGVSQSPSNKVTEKGKDVELRCDPISGHTALYWYRQSLGQGLEFLIYFQGNSAPDKSGLPSDRFSAERTGGSVSTLTIQRTQQEDSAVYLCASSYGGTVNYEQYFGPGTRLTVT.

The chain employs TRBV9 and TRBJ2-5, with TRBD2 identical over 10 bases. The CDR3 length is 17 residues. V shed 5 bases, J shed 5 bases, and the junction held 15 bases outside the gene matches. Germline V gives CDR1 SGDLS, CDR2 YYNGEE. CDR3 loop: CASSIGASGSGRETQYF. The CDR3 region has the DNA TGTGCCAGCAGTATAGGGGCTAGCGGGAGCGGCCGTGAGACCCAGTACTTC. The full variable domain, its missing parts supplied by reference TRBV9 and TRBJ2-5, is DSGVTQTPKHLITATGQRVTLRCSPRSGDLSVYWYQQSLDQGLQFLIQYYNGEERAKGNILERFSAQQFPDLHSELNLSSLELGDSALYFCASSIGASGSGRETQYFGPGTRLLVL.

The chain uses TRBV7-3 and TRBJ1-2; weak D call: TRBD1 (6 bases). Trimming cost V 5 bases and J 5 bases, with 12 bases left between them. This CDR3 is built from 13 residues. Germline lookup yields CDR1 SGHTA and CDR2 FQGTGA. The CDR3 reads CASSPGTQYGYTF. The CDR3 coding sequence is TGTGCCAGCAGCCCCGGGACACAATATGGCTACACCTTC.

Only a few counts were recorded for this clone. This chain links TRBV7-9 with TRBJ1-2, with D possibly TRBD1 on 5 matching bases. The CDR3 extends over 15 amino acids. Trimming pared 4 bases from V and 8 bases from J, leaving 20 bases between. Germline assignment: CDR1 SEHNR and CDR2 FQNEAQ (reference sequence). The chain's CDR3 is CASSSRQGPFGGYTF. The CDR3 DNA reads as TGTGCCAGCAGCTCACGGCAGGGCCCCTTTGGGGGCTACACCTTC.

The rearrangement joins TRBV9 to TRBJ2-3; the match to TRBD2 covers 12 bases. J lost 6 bases, V lost 0 bases, and 5 bases had no gene match. Per germline, CDR1 SGDLS and CDR2 YYNGEE. The CDR3 is 16 amino acids. This chain's CDR3 is CASSVAPSGGADTQYF. In nucleotides, the CDR3 is TGTGCCAGCAGCGTAGCCCCTAGCGGGGGGGCGGATACGCAGTATTTT.

The genes are TRBV21-1 and TRBJ2-7; the D call in the table, TRBD1, was not verified against the DNA. TRBV21-1 is a recognized pseudogene. This CDR3 comprises 15 residues. CDR3 region: CASSKTTGWAYEQYV. The CDR3 DNA is TGTGCCAGCAGCAAAACTACAGGTTGGGCCTACGAGCAGTACGTC.

The chain recombines TRBV10-1 with TRBJ2-7, with 12 bases identical to TRBD2. CDR3 length: 16 residues. After removal of 1 base from V and 5 bases from J, the junction contained 6 bases not matched to a gene. Germline V gene data show CDR1 as WNHNN and CDR2 as SYGVQD (reference sequence). The CDR3 DNA follows: TGCGCCAGCAGTGAGTTAGGACTAGCGGGGTCCCACGAGCAGTACTTC. It yields the protein CASSELGLAGSHEQYF.

This clone was found a few times. This chain links TRBV19 with TRBJ1-4; D call uncertain. CDR1 and CDR2 from the germline V gene are LNHDA and SQIVND (reference sequence). The CDR3 loop spans 13 amino acids. V lost 9 bases and J lost 0, with 8 bases in between. The CDR3 sequence is CASSKATNEKLFF. In DNA, the CDR3 is TGTGCCAGCTCTAAAGCAACTAATGAAAAACTGTTTTTT. The full variable domain, its missing parts supplied by reference TRBV19 and TRBJ1-4, is DGGITQSPKYLFRKEGQNVTLSCEQNLNHDAMYWYRQDPGQGLRLIYYSQIVNDFQKGDIAEGYSVSREKKESFPLTVTSAQKNPTAFYLCASSKATNEKLFFGSGTQLSVL.

Only a few counts were recorded for this clone. This chain uses TRBV7-9 with TRBJ1-4; 7 bases match TRBD1. V shed 5 bases, J shed 2 bases, and the junction held 11 bases outside the gene matches. Germline V gene lookup returns CDR1 SEHNR and CDR2 FQNEAQ (reference sequence). The CDR3 runs 17 residues. Here the CDR3 reads CASSAGQSTVTNEKLFF. Written as DNA, the CDR3 is TGTGCCAGCAGCGCGGGACAGTCTACGGTGACTAATGAAAAACTGTTTTTT.

The chain couples TRBV5-1 to TRBJ2-3; D might be TRBD2 (5 bases). CDR1 SGHRS and CDR2 YFSETQ come from the germline V gene. The CDR3 is made up of 11 amino acids. The V and J ends lost 6 bases and 13 bases respectively, with 15 bases between them. This CDR3 is CASTGGLREYF. DNA for the CDR3: TGCGCCAGCACCGGAGGACTTAGGGAGTATTTT.

V is TRBV25-1 and J is TRBJ2-3, with TRBD1 identical over 8 bases. CDR3 length equals 16 residues. V lost 0 bases and J lost 6; bases outside the gene matches: 8. Germline values: CDR1 MGHDK, CDR2 SYGVNS. CDR3 sequence reads: CASSEYRTGSRDTQYF. DNA for the CDR3: TGTGCCAGCAGTGAATATCGGACAGGGAGTAGGGATACGCAGTATTTT. Full variable domain (rest looked up from reference TRBV25-1 and TRBJ2-3): EADIYQTPRYLVIGTGKKITLECSQTMGHDKMYWYQQDPGMELHLIHYSYGVNSTEKGDLSSESTVSRIRTEHFPLTLESARPSHTSQYLCASSEYRTGSRDTQYFGPGTRLTVL.